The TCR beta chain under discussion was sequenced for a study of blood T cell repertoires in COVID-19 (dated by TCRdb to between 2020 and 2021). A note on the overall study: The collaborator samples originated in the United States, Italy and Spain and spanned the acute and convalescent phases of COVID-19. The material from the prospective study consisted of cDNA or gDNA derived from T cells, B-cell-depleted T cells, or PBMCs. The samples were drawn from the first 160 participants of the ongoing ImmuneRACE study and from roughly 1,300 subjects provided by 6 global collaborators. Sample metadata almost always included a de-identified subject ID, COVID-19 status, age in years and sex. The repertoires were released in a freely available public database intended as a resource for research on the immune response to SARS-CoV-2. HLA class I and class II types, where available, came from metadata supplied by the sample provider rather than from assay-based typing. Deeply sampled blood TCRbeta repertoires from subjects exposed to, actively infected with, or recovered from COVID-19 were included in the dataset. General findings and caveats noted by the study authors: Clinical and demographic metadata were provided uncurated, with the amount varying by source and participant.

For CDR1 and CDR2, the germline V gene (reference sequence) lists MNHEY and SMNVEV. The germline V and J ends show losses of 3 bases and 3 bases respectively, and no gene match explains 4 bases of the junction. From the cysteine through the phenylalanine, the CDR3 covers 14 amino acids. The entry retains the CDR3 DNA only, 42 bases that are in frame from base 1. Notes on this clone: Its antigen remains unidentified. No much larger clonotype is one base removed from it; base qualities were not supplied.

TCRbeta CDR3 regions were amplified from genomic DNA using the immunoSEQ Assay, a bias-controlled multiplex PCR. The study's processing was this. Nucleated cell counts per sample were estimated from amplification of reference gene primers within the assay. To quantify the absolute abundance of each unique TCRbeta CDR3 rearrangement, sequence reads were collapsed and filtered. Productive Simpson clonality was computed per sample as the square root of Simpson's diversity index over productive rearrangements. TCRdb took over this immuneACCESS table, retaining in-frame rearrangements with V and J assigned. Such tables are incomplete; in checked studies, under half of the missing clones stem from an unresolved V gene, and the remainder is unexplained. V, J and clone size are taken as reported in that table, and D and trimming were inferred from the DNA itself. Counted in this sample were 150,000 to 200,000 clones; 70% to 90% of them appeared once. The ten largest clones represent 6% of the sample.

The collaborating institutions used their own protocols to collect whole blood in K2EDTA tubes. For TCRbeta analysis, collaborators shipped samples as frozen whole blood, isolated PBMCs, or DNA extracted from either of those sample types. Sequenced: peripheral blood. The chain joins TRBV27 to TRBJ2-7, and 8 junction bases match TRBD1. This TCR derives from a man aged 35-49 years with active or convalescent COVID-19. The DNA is TGTGCCAGCAGTTTGGGGGACAGGAGCTACGAGCAGTACTTC. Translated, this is CASSLGDRSYEQYF.